The clone carrying this TCR beta chain was found many times. The sample originates from a study of T cells in Graves' hyperthyroidism and ophthalmopathy. At the level of the study: Peripheral blood was taken when the disease was first diagnosed, before any treatment began.

Per the germline V gene, CDR1 is MDHEN and CDR2 is SYDVKM. V lost 6 bases and J 0 bases, leaving 17 bases between the germline ends. The CDR3 contains 16 residues. TCR beta CDR3 regions were amplified from RNA. A set of HTBI primers served as the primers for a first-round RT-PCR of the TCR CDR3. TCRdb independently ran MiXCR on the multiplex PCR reads; one entry per CDR3 protein. The table lists about 380,000 distinct CDR3 sequences, more than 14% of them singletons. Patients with ophthalmopathy all had a Clinical Activity Score of at least 3, a NOSPECS grade of at least 4 and duration under 3 months.

The chain uses TRBV28 and TRBJ2-5, with TRBD1 as a possible D gene (5 bases). The receptor was derived from a woman in her 30s with Graves' ophthalmopathy. Sequencing was performed on blood. This chain's CDR3 is CASRLGQSKYQETQYF. As DNA, the CDR3 is TGTGCCAGCAGACTCGGACAAAGCAAGTACCAAGAGACCCAGTACTTC.